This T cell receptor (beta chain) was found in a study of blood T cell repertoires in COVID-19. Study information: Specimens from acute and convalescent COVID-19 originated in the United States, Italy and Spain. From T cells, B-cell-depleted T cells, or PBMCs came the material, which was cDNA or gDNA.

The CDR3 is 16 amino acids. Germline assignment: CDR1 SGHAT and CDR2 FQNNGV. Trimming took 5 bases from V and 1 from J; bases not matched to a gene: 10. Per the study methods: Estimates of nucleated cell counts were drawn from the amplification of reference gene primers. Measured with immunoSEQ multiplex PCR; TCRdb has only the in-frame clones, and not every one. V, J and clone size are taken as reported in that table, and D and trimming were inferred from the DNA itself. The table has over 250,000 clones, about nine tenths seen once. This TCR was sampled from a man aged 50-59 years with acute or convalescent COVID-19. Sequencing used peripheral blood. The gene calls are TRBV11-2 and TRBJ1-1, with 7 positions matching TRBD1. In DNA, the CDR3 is TGTGCCAGCAGCCCGATCAGGGGGAGGCGGAACACTGAAGCTTTCTTT. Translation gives CASSPIRGRRNTEAFF.